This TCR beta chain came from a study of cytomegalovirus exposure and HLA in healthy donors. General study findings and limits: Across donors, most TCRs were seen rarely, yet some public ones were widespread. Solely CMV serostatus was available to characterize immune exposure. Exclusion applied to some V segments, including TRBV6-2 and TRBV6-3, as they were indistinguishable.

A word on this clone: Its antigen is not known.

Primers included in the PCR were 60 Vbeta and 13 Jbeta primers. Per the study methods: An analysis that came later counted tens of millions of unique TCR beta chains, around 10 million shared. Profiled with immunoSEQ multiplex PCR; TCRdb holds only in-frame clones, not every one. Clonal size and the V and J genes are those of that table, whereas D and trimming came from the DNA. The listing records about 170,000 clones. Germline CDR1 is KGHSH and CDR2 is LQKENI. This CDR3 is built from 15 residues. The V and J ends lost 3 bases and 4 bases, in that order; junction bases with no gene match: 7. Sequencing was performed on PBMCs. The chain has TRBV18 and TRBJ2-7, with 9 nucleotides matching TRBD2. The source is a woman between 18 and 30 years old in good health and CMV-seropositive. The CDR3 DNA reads TGTGCCAGCTCACCTCCTAGCGGGATGAGGTACGAGCAGTACTTC. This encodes CASSPPSGMRYEQYF.